The T cell receptor (beta chain) described here comes from a study of blood T cell repertoires in COVID-19. Study information: Samples taken during acute and convalescent COVID-19 were collected in the United States, Italy and Spain. PBMCs, B-cell-depleted T cells, or T cells provided the cDNA or gDNA that made up the material.

In the original processing: Reference gene primer amplification gave nucleated cell count estimates. Assay: immunoSEQ multiplex PCR; the TCRdb copy retains only in-frame clones and omits some. That table is the source of V, J and clone size, and D and trimming were worked out from the DNA. Among 100,000 to 150,000 clones listed, around nine tenths were seen once. The V gene lost 0 bases and the J gene lost 4 bases, with 12 bases spanning the gap. Germline V gene data show CDR1 as ENHRY and CDR2 as SYGVKD. CDR3 length: 15 amino acids. Seattle-derived patients entered the study during active infection and were followed longitudinally.

Sequenced material: peripheral blood. The V and J genes are TRBV10-3 and TRBJ1-2; maybe TRBD1 (5 bases). The TCR was taken from a woman aged 65 to 85 with COVID-19, enrolled during active disease. For the CDR3, the DNA is TGTGCCATCAGTGAGTCTGGGGGGTCTGGCTATGGCTACACCTTC. It codes for CAISESGGSGYGYTF.